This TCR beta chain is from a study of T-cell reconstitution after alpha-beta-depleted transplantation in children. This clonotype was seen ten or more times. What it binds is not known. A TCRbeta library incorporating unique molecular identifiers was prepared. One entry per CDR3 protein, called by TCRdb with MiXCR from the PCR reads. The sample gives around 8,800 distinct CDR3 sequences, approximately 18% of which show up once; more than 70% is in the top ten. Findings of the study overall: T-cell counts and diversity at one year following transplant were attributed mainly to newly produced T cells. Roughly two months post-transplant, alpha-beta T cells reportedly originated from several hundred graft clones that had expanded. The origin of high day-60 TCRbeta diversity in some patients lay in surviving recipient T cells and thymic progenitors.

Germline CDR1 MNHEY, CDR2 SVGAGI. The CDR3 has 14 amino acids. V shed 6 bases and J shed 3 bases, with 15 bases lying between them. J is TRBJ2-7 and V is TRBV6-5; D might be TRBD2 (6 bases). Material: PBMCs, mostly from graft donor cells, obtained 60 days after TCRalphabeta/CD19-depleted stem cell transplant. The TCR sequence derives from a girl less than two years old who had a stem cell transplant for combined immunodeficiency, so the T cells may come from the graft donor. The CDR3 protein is CASSLRRESYEQYF. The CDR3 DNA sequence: TGTGCCAGCAGCCTCAGGAGGGAGAGCTACGAGCAGTACTTC.